These T cell receptor beta chains were read from a single sample in a study of regulatory T cells in long-lasting Graves disease. One entry per CDR3 protein, called by TCRdb with MiXCR from the multiplex PCR reads. The table shows roughly 430,000 distinct CDR3 sequences, with 21% occurring only once. This sample comprised peripheral blood mononuclear cells (PBMCs), obtained when the disease was refractory, from a patient treated with antithyroid drugs. All receptors come from a female donor with Graves disease. Each CDR3 is given with its conserved first and last residue. The order of the fields is clone size, V gene, D gene, J gene, CDR3 DNA, CDR3 protein. A D gene is named only where the DNA matches it firmly. Only some rows state a clone size, as once, few, many or a class for expanded clones.

clone_size: many
v_call: TRBV12-3/TRBV12-4
d_call: NA
j_call: TRBJ2-5
cdr3_nt: TGTGCCAGCAGTACCTGGACAACCCGCCAAGAGACCCAGTACTTC
cdr3_aa: CASSTWTTRQETQYF

clone_size: few
v_call: TRBV19
d_call: NA
j_call: TRBJ1-1
cdr3_nt: TGTGCCAGTAGGCCGGGAGGCAGGCTGGACACTGAAGCTTTCTTT
cdr3_aa: CASRPGGRLDTEAFF

clone_size: many
v_call: TRBV28
d_call: NA
j_call: TRBJ1-1
cdr3_nt: TGTGCCAGCCTCCCCCCACGGGATCCCACTTACGCTGAAGCTTTCTTT
cdr3_aa: CASLPPRDPTYAEAFF

clone_size: many
v_call: TRBV2
d_call: TRBD1
j_call: TRBJ1-1
cdr3_nt: TGTGCCAGCAAGGCGACAGGGGGCACTGAAGCTTTCTTT
cdr3_aa: CASKATGGTEAFF

clone_size: many
v_call: TRBV3-1
d_call: NA
j_call: TRBJ1-4
cdr3_nt: TGTGCCAGCAGCCAAGCGGCAGCCCAACTATTTAATGAAAAACTGTTTTTT
cdr3_aa: CASSQAAAQLFNEKLFF

clone_size: many
v_call: TRBV27
d_call: TRBD1
j_call: TRBJ1-2
cdr3_nt: TGTGCCAGCAAAATCGGACAGGGGGACTATGGCTACACCTTC
cdr3_aa: CASKIGQGDYGYTF

clone_size: many
v_call: TRBV12-3/TRBV12-4
d_call: TRBD1
j_call: TRBJ2-3
cdr3_nt: TGTGCCAGCAGTTCACGGGACAGGAAAGGAGATACGCAGTATTTT
cdr3_aa: CASSSRDRKGDTQYF

clone_size: NA
v_call: TRBV7-2
d_call: TRBD1
j_call: TRBJ2-5
cdr3_nt: TGTGCCAGCAGCTTCTTCCCGGGACAGGGCCTTGGGGAGACCCAGTACTTC
cdr3_aa: CASSFFPGQGLGETQYF

clone_size: many
v_call: TRBV28
d_call: TRBD1
j_call: TRBJ1-1
cdr3_nt: TGTGCCAGCAGTCCACCCGACAGGGGAATTGCTGAAGCTTTCTTT
cdr3_aa: CASSPPDRGIAEAFF

clone_size: few
v_call: TRBV7-9
d_call: NA
j_call: TRBJ1-4
cdr3_nt: TGTGCCAGCAGCTCTCCGGGCGGGGGAACTTATAATGAAAAACTGTTTTTT
cdr3_aa: CASSSPGGGTYNEKLFF

clone_size: many
v_call: TRBV7-9
d_call: NA
j_call: TRBJ2-5
cdr3_nt: TGTGCCAGCAGCTTATTATTCGAGGGGACCCAGTACTTC
cdr3_aa: CASSLLFEGTQYF

clone_size: many
v_call: TRBV10-3
d_call: TRBD1
j_call: TRBJ2-2
cdr3_nt: TGTGCCATCAGAACGGACAGGGCCGGCACCGGGGAGCTGTTTTTT
cdr3_aa: CAIRTDRAGTGELFF

clone_size: NA
v_call: TRBV28
d_call: NA
j_call: TRBJ2-3
cdr3_nt: TGTGCCAGCAGTTCCCCTCGGGAGATGGGTGCGCAGTATTTT
cdr3_aa: CASSSPREMGAQYF

clone_size: many
v_call: TRBV2
d_call: TRBD2
j_call: TRBJ2-7
cdr3_nt: TGTGCCAGCAGTGAAGAGGGAGGGTGGTCCTACGAGCAGTACTTC
cdr3_aa: CASSEEGGWSYEQYF

clone_size: many
v_call: TRBV3-1
d_call: NA
j_call: TRBJ2-2
cdr3_nt: TGTGCCAGTACACGGCGGGTTCTTGTCGGGGAGCTGTTTTTT
cdr3_aa: CASTRRVLVGELFF

clone_size: few
v_call: TRBV6-5
d_call: TRBD2
j_call: TRBJ2-7
cdr3_nt: TGTGCCAGCAGTTACCTAGCGGGAGGGCGCTACGAGCAGTACTTC
cdr3_aa: CASSYLAGGRYEQYF

clone_size: many
v_call: TRBV12-3/TRBV12-4
d_call: TRBD1
j_call: TRBJ1-6
cdr3_nt: TGTGCCAGCAGTTTGGGGACAGGGAATCCACCCCTCCACTTT
cdr3_aa: CASSLGTGNPPLHF

clone_size: many
v_call: TRBV28
d_call: NA
j_call: TRBJ1-6
cdr3_nt: TGTGCCAGCAGTTCTCCCCAGGGGAGCTCCTATAATTCACCCCTCCACTTT
cdr3_aa: CASSSPQGSSYNSPLHF

clone_size: many
v_call: TRBV2
d_call: NA
j_call: TRBJ2-2
cdr3_nt: TGTGCCAGCAGTGTGGGTCTGGAGGTACTGAAGGCGAACACCGGGGAGCTGTTTTTT
cdr3_aa: CASSVGLEVLKANTGELFF

clone_size: NA
v_call: TRBV18
d_call: TRBD1
j_call: TRBJ2-7
cdr3_nt: TGTGCCAGCTCAGCCTCCCGGGACAGGACCTACGAGCAGTACTTC
cdr3_aa: CASSASRDRTYEQYF

clone_size: few
v_call: TRBV10-2
d_call: NA
j_call: TRBJ2-2
cdr3_nt: TGCGCCAGCAGTGGTGCCGGGACCGCGAACACCGGGGAGCTGTTTTTT
cdr3_aa: CASSGAGTANTGELFF

clone_size: NA
v_call: TRBV20-1
d_call: NA
j_call: TRBJ2-5
cdr3_nt: TGCAGTGCCCCTGACACAGAAAAAGAGACCCAGTACTTC
cdr3_aa: CSAPDTEKETQYF